This T cell receptor beta chain was observed in a study of blood T cells in healthy people across ages. For the second PCR, which ran for roughly 6 to 11 cycles, a sample-barcoded 5' primer and a J-beta primer mix were used. TCRdb used MiXCR to reprocess the 5' RACE reads, holding one entry per CDR3 protein. The sample records 700,000 or so distinct CDR3 sequences, roughly two fifths being singletons. Germline assignment: CDR1 SGHTA and CDR2 FQGNSA. Losses at the gene ends were 2 bases for V and 5 bases for J; bases not matched to a gene: 10. CDR3 length equals 16 residues. This clonotype was counted a few times.

The receptor's source is a man at least 80 years old in good health. Sample: blood. The chain recombines TRBV7-2 with TRBJ2-5; 8 positions agree with TRBD2. The CDR3 reads CASSLSTGGGWETQYF. The CDR3 DNA follows: TGTGCCAGCAGCTTATCTACGGGGGGGGGTTGGGAGACCCAGTACTTC.